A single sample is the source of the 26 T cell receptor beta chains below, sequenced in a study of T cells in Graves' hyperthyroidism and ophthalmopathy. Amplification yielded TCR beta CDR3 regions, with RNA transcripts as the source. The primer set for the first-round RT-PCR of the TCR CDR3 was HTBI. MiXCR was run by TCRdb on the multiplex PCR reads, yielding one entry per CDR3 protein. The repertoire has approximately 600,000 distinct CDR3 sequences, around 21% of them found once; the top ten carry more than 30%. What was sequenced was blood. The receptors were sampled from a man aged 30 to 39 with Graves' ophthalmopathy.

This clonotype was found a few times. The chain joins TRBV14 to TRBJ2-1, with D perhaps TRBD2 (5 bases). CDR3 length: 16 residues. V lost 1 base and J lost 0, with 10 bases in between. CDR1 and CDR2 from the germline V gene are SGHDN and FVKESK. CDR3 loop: CASSQVRESSYNEQFF. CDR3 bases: TGTGCCAGCAGCCAAGTGAGGGAGAGCTCCTACAATGAGCAGTTCTTC. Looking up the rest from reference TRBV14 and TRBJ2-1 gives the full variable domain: EAGVTQFPSHSVIEKGQTVTLRCDPISGHDNLYWYRRVMGKEIKFLLHFVKESKQDESGMPNNRFLAERTGGTYSTLKVQPAELEDSGVYFCASSQVRESSYNEQFFGPGTRLTVL.

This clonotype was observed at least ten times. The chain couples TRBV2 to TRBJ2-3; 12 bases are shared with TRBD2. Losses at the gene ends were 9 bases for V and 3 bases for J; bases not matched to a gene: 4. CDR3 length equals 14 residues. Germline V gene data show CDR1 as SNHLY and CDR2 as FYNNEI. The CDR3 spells CASTGTSGTDTQYF. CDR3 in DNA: TGTGCCAGTACCGGGACTAGCGGGACAGATACGCAGTATTTT.

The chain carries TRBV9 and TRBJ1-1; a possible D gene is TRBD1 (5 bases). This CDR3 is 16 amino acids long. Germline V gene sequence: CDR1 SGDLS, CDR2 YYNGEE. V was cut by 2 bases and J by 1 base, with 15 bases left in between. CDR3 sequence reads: CASSVGGAGGNTEAFF. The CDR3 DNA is TGTGCCAGCAGCGTCGGAGGGGCTGGAGGGAACACTGAAGCTTTCTTT.

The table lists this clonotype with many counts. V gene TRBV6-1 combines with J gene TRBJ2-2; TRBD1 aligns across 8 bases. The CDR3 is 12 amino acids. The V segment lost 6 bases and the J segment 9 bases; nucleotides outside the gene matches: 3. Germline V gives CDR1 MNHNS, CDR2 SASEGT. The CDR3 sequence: CASRQGAWELFF. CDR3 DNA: TGTGCCAGCAGGCAGGGGGCGTGGGAGCTGTTTTTT.

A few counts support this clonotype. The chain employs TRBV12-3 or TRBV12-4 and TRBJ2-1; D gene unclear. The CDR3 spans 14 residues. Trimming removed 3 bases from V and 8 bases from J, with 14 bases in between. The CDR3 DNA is TGTGCCAGCAGTTTTCAACCCAGGACGGATGAGCAGTTCTTC. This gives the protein CASSFQPRTDEQFF.

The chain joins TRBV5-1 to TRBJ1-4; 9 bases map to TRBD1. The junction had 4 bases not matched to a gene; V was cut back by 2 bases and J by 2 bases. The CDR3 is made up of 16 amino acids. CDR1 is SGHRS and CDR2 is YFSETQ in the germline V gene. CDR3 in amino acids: CASSFGGTGTNEKLFF. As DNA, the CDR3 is TGCGCCAGCAGCTTCGGGGGGACAGGGACTAATGAAAAACTGTTTTTT.

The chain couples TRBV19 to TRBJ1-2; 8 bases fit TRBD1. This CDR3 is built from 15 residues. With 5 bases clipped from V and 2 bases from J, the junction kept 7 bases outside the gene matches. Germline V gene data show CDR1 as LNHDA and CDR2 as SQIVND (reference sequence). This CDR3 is CASSAGQGFNYGYTF. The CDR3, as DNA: TGTGCCAGTAGTGCCGGACAGGGTTTCAACTATGGCTACACCTTC.

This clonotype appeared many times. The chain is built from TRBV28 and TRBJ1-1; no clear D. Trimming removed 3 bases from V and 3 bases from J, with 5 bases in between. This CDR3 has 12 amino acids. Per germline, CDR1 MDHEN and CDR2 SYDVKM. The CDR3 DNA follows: TGTGCCAGCAGTTTTGGGGACACTGAAGCTTTCTTT. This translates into CASSFGDTEAFF.

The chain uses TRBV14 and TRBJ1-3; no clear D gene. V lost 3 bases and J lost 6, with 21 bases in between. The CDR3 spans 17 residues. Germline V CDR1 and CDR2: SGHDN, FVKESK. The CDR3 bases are TGTGCCAGCAGCCACCCGAGGGTCCCAGCTCTGGAAAACACCATATATTTT. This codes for CASSHPRVPALENTIYF.

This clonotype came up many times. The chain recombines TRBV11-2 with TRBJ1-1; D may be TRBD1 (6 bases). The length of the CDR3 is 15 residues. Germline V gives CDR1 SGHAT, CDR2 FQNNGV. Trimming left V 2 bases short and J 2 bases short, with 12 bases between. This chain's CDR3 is CASSLSRTVNTEAFF. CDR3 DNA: TGTGCCAGCAGCTTAAGCCGGACAGTAAACACTGAAGCTTTCTTT.

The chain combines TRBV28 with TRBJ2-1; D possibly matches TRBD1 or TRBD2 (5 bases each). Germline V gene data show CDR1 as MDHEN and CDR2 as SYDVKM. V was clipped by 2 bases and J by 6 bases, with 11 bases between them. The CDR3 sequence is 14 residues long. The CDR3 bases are TGTGCCAGCAGTTTACTCCGGGACGTCAATGAGCAGTTCTTC. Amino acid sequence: CASSLLRDVNEQFF.

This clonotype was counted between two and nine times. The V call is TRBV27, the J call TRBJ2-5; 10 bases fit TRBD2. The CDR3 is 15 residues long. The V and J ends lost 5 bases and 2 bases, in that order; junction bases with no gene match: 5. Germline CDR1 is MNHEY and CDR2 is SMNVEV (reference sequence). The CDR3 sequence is CASSRASGGQETQYF. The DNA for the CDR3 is TGTGCCAGCAGTCGGGCTAGCGGGGGACAAGAGACCCAGTACTTC.

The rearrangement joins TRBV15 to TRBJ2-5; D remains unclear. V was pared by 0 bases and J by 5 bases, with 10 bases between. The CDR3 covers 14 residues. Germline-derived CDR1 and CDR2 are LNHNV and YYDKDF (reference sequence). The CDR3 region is CATSRDRVRETQYF. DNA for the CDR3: TGTGCCACCAGCAGAGATCGGGTCCGGGAGACCCAGTACTTC.

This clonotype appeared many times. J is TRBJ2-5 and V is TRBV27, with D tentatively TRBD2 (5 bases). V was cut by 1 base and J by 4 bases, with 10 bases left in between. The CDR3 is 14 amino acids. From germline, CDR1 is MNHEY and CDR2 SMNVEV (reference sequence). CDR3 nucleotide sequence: TGTGCCAGCAGTTTATTCGGGAATTCAGAGACCCAGTACTTC. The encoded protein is CASSLFGNSETQYF.

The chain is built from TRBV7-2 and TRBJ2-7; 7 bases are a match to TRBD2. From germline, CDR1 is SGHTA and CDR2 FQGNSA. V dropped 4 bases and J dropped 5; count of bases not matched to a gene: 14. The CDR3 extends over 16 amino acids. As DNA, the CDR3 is TGTGCCAGCAGCTCCCACCGCATTGCGGGAGTACACGAGCAGTACTTC. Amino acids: CASSSHRIAGVHEQYF.

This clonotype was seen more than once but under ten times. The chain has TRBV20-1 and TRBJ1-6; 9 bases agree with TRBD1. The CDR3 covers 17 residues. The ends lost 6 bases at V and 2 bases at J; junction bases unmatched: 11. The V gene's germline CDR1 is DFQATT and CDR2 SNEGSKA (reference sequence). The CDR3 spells CSAIPGQGFTYNSPLHF. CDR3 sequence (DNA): TGCAGTGCGATTCCGGGACAGGGCTTCACCTATAATTCACCCCTCCACTTT.

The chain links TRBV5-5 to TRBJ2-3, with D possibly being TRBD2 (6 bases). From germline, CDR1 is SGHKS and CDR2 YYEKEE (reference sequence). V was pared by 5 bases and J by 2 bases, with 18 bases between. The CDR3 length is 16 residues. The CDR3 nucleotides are TGTGCCAGCAGTCATATCCCCTGGGGGGACACAGATACGCAGTATTTT. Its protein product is CASSHIPWGDTDTQYF.

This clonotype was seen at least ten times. CDR3 amino acids: CASSLAGGAGYNEQFF. CDR3 coding DNA: TGTGCCAGCAGCTTAGCGGGGGGGGCGGGTTACAATGAGCAGTTCTTC. This chain uses TRBV7-2 with TRBJ2-1; the D gene is possibly TRBD2 (7 bases). Germline V gene data show CDR1 as SGHTA and CDR2 as FQGNSA. V dropped 0 bases and J dropped 4 bases, with 13 bases sitting between them. This CDR3 has 16 amino acids.

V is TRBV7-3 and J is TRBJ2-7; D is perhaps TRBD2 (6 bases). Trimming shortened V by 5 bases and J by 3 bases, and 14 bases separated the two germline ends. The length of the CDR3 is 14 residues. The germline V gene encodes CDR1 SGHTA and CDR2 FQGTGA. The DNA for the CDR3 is TGTGCCAGCAGCCGGGGGTCCGCTTACTACGAGCAGTACTTC. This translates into CASSRGSAYYEQYF.

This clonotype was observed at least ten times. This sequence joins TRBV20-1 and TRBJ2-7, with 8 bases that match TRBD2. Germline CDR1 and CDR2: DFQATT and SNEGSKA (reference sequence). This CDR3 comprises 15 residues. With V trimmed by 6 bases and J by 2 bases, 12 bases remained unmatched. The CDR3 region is CSATTSGGGTYEQYF. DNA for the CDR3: TGCAGTGCAACAACTAGCGGAGGGGGGACCTACGAGCAGTACTTC.

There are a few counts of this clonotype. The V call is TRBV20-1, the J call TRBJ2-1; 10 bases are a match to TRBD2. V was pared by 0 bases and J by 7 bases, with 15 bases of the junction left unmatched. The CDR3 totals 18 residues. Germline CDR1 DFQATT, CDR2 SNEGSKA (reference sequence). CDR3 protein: CSARDALLLAGDSNEQFF. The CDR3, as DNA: TGCAGTGCTAGAGATGCCCTTCTCCTAGCGGGAGATAGTAATGAGCAGTTCTTC.

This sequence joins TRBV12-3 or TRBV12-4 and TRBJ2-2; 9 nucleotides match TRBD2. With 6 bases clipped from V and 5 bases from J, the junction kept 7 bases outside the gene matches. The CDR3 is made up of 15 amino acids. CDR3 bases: TGTGCCAGCAGCCCGCTAGCGGGATTAACCGGGGAGCTGTTTTTT. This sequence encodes CASSPLAGLTGELFF.

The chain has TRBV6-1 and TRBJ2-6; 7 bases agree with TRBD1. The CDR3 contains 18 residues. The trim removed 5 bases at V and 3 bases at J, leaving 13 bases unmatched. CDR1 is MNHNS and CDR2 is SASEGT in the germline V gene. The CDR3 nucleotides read TGTGCCAGCAGTAACAGGGGCAGGCAGTCGGGTGGGGCCAACGTCCTGACTTTC. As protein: CASSNRGRQSGGANVLTF.

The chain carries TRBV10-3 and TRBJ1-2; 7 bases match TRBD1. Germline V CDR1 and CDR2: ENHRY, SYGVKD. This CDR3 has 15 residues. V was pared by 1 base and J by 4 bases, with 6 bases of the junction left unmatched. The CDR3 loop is CAISEFAGGGYGYTF. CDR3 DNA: TGTGCCATCAGTGAGTTTGCAGGGGGAGGCTATGGCTACACCTTC.

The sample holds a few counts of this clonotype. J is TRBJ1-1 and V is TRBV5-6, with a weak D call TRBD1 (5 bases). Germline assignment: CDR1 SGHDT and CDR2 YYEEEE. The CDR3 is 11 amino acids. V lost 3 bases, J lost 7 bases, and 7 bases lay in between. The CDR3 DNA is TGTGCCAGCAGCTGGAGGGGTGAAGCTTTCTTT. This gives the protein CASSWRGEAFF.

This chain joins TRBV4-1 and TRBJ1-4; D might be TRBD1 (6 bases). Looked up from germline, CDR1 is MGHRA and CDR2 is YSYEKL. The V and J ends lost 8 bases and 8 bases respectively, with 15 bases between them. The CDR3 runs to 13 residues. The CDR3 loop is CASAQGRREKLFF. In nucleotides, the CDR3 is TGCGCCAGCGCACAGGGAAGGAGGGAAAAACTGTTTTTT.